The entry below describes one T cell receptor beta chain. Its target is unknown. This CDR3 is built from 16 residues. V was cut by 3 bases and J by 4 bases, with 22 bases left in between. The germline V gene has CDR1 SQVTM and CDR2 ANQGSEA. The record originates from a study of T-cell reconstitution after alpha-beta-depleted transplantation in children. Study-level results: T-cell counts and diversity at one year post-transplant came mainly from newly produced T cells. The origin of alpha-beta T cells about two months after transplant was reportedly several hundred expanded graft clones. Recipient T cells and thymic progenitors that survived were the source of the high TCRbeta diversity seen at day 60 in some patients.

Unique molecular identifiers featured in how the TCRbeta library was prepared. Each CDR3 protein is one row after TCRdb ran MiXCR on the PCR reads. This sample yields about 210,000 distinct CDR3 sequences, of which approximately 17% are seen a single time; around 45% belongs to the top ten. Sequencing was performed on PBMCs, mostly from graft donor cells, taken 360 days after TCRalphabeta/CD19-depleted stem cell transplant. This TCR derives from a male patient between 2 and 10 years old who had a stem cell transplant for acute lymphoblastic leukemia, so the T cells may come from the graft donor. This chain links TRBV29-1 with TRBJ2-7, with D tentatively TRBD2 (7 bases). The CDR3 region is CSVEGRGEGVRYEQYF. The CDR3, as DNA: TGCAGCGTTGAGGGTCGAGGGGAGGGGGTGAGGTACGAGCAGTACTTC.